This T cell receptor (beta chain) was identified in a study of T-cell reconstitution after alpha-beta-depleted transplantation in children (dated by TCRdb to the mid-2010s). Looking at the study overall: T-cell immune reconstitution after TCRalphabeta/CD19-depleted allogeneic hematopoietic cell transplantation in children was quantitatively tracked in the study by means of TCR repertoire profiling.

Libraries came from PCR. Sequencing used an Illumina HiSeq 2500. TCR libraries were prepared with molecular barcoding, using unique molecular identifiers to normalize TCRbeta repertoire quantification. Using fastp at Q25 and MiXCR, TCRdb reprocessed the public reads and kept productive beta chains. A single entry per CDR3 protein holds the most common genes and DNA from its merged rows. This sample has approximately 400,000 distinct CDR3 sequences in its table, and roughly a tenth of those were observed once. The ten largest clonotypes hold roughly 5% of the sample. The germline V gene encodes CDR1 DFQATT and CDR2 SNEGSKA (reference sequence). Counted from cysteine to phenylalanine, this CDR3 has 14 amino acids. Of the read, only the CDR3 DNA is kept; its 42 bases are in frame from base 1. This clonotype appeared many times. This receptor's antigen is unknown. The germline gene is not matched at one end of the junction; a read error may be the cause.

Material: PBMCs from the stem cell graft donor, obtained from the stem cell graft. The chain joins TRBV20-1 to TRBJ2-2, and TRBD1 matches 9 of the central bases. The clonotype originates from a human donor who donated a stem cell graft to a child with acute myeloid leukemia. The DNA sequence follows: TGCAGTGCGACTAGGACAGGGGATGCCGGGGCGCTGTTTTTT. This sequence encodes CSATRTGDAGALFF.